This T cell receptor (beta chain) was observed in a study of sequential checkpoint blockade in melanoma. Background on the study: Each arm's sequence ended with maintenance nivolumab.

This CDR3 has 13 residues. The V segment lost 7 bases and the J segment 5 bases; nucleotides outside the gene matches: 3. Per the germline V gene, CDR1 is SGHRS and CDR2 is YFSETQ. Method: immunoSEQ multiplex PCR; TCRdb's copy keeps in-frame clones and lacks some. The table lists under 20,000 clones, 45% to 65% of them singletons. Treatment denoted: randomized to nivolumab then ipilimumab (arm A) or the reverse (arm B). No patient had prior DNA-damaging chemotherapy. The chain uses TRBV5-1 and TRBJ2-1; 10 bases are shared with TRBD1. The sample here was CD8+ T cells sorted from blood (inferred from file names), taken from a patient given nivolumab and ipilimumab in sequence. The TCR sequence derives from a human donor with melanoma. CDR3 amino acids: CASRGTGDNEQFF. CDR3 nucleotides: TGCGCCAGCCGCGGGACAGGGGACAATGAGCAGTTCTTC.